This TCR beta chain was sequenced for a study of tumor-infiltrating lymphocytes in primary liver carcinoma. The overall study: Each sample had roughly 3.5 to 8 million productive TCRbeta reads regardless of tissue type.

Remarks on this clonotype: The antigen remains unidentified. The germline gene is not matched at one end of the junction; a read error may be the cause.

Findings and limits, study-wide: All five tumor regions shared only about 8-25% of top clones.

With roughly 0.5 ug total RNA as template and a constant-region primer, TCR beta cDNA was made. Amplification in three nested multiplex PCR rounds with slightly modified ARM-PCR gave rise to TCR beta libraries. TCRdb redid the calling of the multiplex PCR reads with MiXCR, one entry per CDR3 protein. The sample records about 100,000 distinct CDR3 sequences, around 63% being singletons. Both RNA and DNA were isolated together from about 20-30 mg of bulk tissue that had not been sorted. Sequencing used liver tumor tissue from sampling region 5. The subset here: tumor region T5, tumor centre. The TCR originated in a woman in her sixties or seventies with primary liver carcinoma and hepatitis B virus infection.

This chain's CDR3 is CNVTLDVEQFF. Written as DNA, the CDR3 is TGCAACGTTACGCTAGATGTTGAGCAGTTCTTC. The J gene is TRBJ2-1, the V gene TRBV29-1; D uncertain. This CDR3 is 11 amino acids long. The germline V gene has CDR1 SQVTM and CDR2 ANQGSEA.